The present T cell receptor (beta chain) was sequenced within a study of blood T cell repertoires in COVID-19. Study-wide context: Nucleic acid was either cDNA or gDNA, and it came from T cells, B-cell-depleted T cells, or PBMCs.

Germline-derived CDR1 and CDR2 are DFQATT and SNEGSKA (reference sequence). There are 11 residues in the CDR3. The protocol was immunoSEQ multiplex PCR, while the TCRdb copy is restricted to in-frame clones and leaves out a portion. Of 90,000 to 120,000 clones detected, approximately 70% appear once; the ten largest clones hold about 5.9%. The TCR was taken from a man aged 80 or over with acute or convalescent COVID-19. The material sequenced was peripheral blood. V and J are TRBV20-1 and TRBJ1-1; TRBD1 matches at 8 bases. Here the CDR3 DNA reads TGCAGCGGGGACAGGCCGACTGAAGCTTTCTTT. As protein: CSGDRPTEAFF.